A selection of T cell receptor beta chains follows, all from one sample in a study of regulatory T cells in long-lasting Graves disease. MiXCR, applied by TCRdb to the multiplex PCR reads, yields one record per CDR3 protein. The data contain about 400,000 distinct CDR3 sequences, roughly 20% of them seen just once; the ten biggest clones take up about 20%. Sequences were derived from peripheral blood mononuclear cells (PBMCs), sampled when the disease was refractory, from a patient treated with antithyroid drugs. The receptors stem from a female donor with Graves disease. CDR3s include the opening cysteine and the closing phenylalanine or tryptophan. The order of the fields is V gene, J gene, D gene, clone size, CDR3 DNA, CDR3 protein. A D gene is named only where the DNA matches it firmly. Clone size is given for some rows only: seen once, a few or many times, or a class if the clone is expanded.

TRBV18	TRBJ2-7	-	many	TGTGCCAGCTCACCATGGGACACCGCCTACGAGCAGTACTTC	CASSPWDTAYEQYF
TRBV9	TRBJ1-3	-	-	TGTGCCAGCAGCGTGTCGGGACTCCCCTCTGGAAACACCATATATTTT	CASSVSGLPSGNTIYF
TRBV28	TRBJ2-2	TRBD1	few	TGTGCCAGCAGCCCCCGGGGCAGGGGGCTAAACACCGGGGAGCTGTTTTTT	CASSPRGRGLNTGELFF
TRBV30	TRBJ2-7	-	-	TGTGCCTGGAGTCTCCCTGTCAGCTACGAGCAGTACTTC	CAWSLPVSYEQYF
TRBV18	TRBJ1-2	-	-	TGTGCCAGCTCCCCCCGAGAGGGGGATGGCTACACCTTC	CASSPREGDGYTF
TRBV7-9	TRBJ2-7	-	many	TGTGCCAGCAGCTCTGCCTGGAATACCTACGAGCAGTACTTC	CASSSAWNTYEQYF
TRBV27	TRBJ2-2	TRBD2	-	TGTGCCAGCAGTTACTATGGCGGGAGTGTCACCGGGGAGCTGTTTTTT	CASSYYGGSVTGELFF
TRBV10-1	TRBJ1-1	-	few	TGCGCCAGCAGTGAGTCCGTAGGGGGGGGAAACATGAACACTGAAGCTTTCTTT	CASSESVGGGNMNTEAFF
TRBV7-9	TRBJ2-2	TRBD1	few	TGTGCCAGCAGATCGACAGGGGAAGGGACCGGGGAGCTGTTTTTT	CASRSTGEGTGELFF
TRBV27	TRBJ1-2	-	many	TGTGCCAGCAGTCCGTCTGGGGGCCCTAACTATGGCTACACCTTC	CASSPSGGPNYGYTF
TRBV6-2/TRBV6-3	TRBJ1-6	-	-	TGTGCCAGCAGTCGATCCAGGCCGGCGGTAGGATCACCCCTCCACTTT	CASSRSRPAVGSPLHF
TRBV20-1	TRBJ2-7	TRBD2	-	TGCAGTGCTAAGGGGGTTCTAGCGGGAGGCTACGTATACGAGCAGTACTTC	CSAKGVLAGGYVYEQYF
TRBV2	TRBJ1-1	TRBD1	many	TGTGCCAGCAGAGAACGAGCATCCGGGACAGTCAACACTGAAGCTTTCTTT	CASRERASGTVNTEAFF
TRBV29-1	TRBJ1-5	-	few	TGCAGCGTCCGAACAGGGAGCGGAGGTCAGCCCCAGCATTTT	CSVRTGSGGQPQHF
TRBV7-6	TRBJ2-7	-	-	TGTGCCAGCAGCGACGAGACGTACTCCTACGAGCAGTACTTC	CASSDETYSYEQYF
TRBV11-2	TRBJ2-1	-	-	TGTGCCAGCAGCTTAGACCACACCAATGAGCAGTTCTTC	CASSLDHTNEQFF
TRBV10-1	TRBJ1-1	TRBD1	-	TGCGCCAGCGTCCTAGGCAAACAGGGGCGGACTGAAGCTTTCTTT	CASVLGKQGRTEAFF
TRBV12-3/TRBV12-4	TRBJ1-5	-	many	TGTGCCAGCACCTATGGAGCCTTCAATCAGCCCCAGCATTTT	CASTYGAFNQPQHF
TRBV6-5	TRBJ1-2	-	few	TGTGCCAGCAGTTACCGGGGTGAGGGAAGTGGCTACACCTTC	CASSYRGEGSGYTF
TRBV20-1	TRBJ2-5	TRBD2	-	TGCAGTGGAGACGGCGGGAGGGCCTTGAAGACCCAGTACTTC	CSGDGGRALKTQYF
TRBV30	TRBJ1-4	-	many	TGTGCCTGGAGTGTAGGGGCAGCGAAACTGTTTTTT	CAWSVGAAKLFF
TRBV6-2/TRBV6-3	TRBJ2-5	-	many	TGTGCCAGCAGTTACTCCCAGTTGGAAGAGACCCAGTACTTC	CASSYSQLEETQYF
TRBV7-8	TRBJ1-2	-	many	TGTGCCAGCAGCTTAGCGCATATTCTGGAAGGCGGCTATGGCTACACCTTC	CASSLAHILEGGYGYTF
TRBV30	TRBJ1-2	-	few	TGTGCCTGGAGAGGGGGGGGACACGGCTACACCTTC	CAWRGGGHGYTF
TRBV20-1	TRBJ2-7	TRBD2	many	TGCAGTGCTAGAGGACTAGCGGGGAGCTACGAGCAGTACTTC	CSARGLAGSYEQYF
TRBV2	TRBJ2-7	-	many	TGTGCCAGCACCATAGAATCCTACGAGCAGTACTTC	CASTIESYEQYF
TRBV27	TRBJ1-2	TRBD1	many	TGTGCCAGCAGCCCAAGGGGACAGGCGATCTATGGCTACACCTTC	CASSPRGQAIYGYTF
TRBV12-3/TRBV12-4	TRBJ1-5	-	many	TGTGCCAGCAGTCGGGACACCGGGAATCAGCCCCAGCATTTT	CASSRDTGNQPQHF
TRBV3-1	TRBJ2-6	TRBD2	few	TGTGCCAGCAGCCCGGGACTAGCGGGAGTTACTGGGGCCAACGTCCTGACTTTC	CASSPGLAGVTGANVLTF
TRBV27	TRBJ2-7	TRBD2	-	TGTGCCAGCGGACGGGGGGGAGGCTACGAGCAGTACTTC	CASGRGGGYEQYF
TRBV20-1	TRBJ2-7	-	-	TGCAGTGCTAGAAGTGGGGGCAGGTACGAGCAGTACTTC	CSARSGGRYEQYF
TRBV9	TRBJ1-2	-	many	TGTGCCAGCAGCCCCGAGGAGGGGACCTTCTATGGCTACACCTTC	CASSPEEGTFYGYTF
TRBV20-1	TRBJ1-6	-	few	TGCAGTGCTAGAGATGATCAGGGACTCAATTCACCCCTCCACTTT	CSARDDQGLNSPLHF
TRBV5-1	TRBJ1-1	TRBD1	few	TGCGCCAGCAATCCGGGACAGGGGATGAACACTGAAGCTTTCTTT	CASNPGQGMNTEAFF
TRBV6-2/TRBV6-3	TRBJ1-5	-	many	TGTGCCAGCAGTGGTAGGACCACCGCCAATCAGCCCCAGCATTTT	CASSGRTTANQPQHF